The 17 T cell receptor beta chains given below trace back to one sample, sequenced in a study of shared clonotypes between healthy human individuals. TCRdb's table, derived via immunoSEQ multiplex PCR, lists solely in-frame clones and lacks some. The table records fewer than 2.5 million clones, roughly 93% of them present only once. Sample: naive CD4+ T cells from PBMCs. Subset meaning: CD45RA+ positively selected. These receptors all come from a man aged 18 to 30 in good health. Some clones in this sample may be carry-over from other donors' samples.

This chain uses TRBV6-1 with TRBJ1-2; D may be TRBD1 (5 bases). CDR1 is MNHNS and CDR2 is SASEGT in the germline V gene. The ends were cut back, 1 base at V and 7 bases at J, with 10 bases in the middle. The CDR3 loop spans 13 amino acids. The CDR3 loop is CASSEGWGVGYTF. CDR3 DNA: TGTGCCAGCAGTGAAGGCTGGGGGGTTGGCTACACCTTC.

V and J are TRBV5-1 and TRBJ1-2, with D perhaps matching TRBD1 (5 bases). Germline CDR1 SGHRS, CDR2 YFSETQ. This CDR3 region has 13 residues. Trimming removed 3 bases from V and 8 bases from J, with 14 bases in between. The CDR3 coding sequence is TGCGCCAGCAGCTCCGAGGCAGGGCGAGGCTACACCTTC. As protein: CASSSEAGRGYTF.

The gene calls are TRBV19 and TRBJ2-7, with TRBD1 identical over 9 bases. Germline V CDR1 and CDR2: LNHDA, SQIVND (reference sequence). The CDR3 is 14 residues long. V lost 10 bases to trimming and J lost 4 bases; unmatched junction nucleotides: 11. The CDR3 reads CATKGQGGEYEQYF. CDR3 DNA: TGTGCCACAAAGGGACAGGGCGGGGAATACGAGCAGTACTTC.

Concerning this clone itself: Within the sample, other DNA sequences also encode this same CDR3. The chain couples TRBV6-5 to TRBJ1-1; unclear D gene. This CDR3 has 12 amino acids. V lost 4 bases to trimming and J lost 6 bases, with 9 bases between them. Germline values: CDR1 MNHEY, CDR2 SVGAGI. The DNA for the CDR3 is TGTGCCAGCAGTTCCCCCGGGGCTGAAGCTTTCTTT. Residues: CASSSPGAEAFF.

The chain carries TRBV30 and TRBJ2-7; D is perhaps TRBD2 (5 bases). With 1 base removed from V and 4 bases from J, the gap between germline ends came to 11 bases. Germline CDR1 is GTSNPN and CDR2 is SVGIG (reference sequence). The CDR3 runs 13 residues. This CDR3 reads CAWSGGLAYEQYF. The CDR3 nucleotides read TGTGCCTGGAGTGGAGGGCTCGCATACGAGCAGTACTTC.

On this clone itself: Other DNA sequences of this sample code for an identical CDR3. This chain connects TRBV6-5 to TRBJ2-7; D not resolved. Trimming shortened V by 2 bases and J by 0 bases, and 5 bases separated the two germline ends. This CDR3 comprises 13 residues. Per the germline V gene, CDR1 is MNHEY and CDR2 is SVGAGI. CDR3 in amino acids: CASSYASSYEQYF. Written as DNA, the CDR3 is TGTGCCAGCAGTTACGCCAGCTCCTACGAGCAGTACTTC.

This clone was seen only once. The V and J genes are TRBV28 and TRBJ2-2; D remains unclear. Germline CDR1 MDHEN, CDR2 SYDVKM. The CDR3 contains 13 residues. V was cut by 7 bases and J by 4 bases, with 10 bases left in between. The chain's CDR3 is CASTVVSTGELFF. The CDR3 coding sequence is TGTGCCAGCACTGTAGTCAGCACCGGGGAGCTGTTTTTT.

V and J are TRBV28 and TRBJ1-2; 12 nucleotides match TRBD1. From germline, CDR1 is MDHEN and CDR2 SYDVKM. The J segment lost 8 bases and the V segment lost 3 bases, leaving 7 bases of the junction unmatched. The CDR3 length is 15 residues. The CDR3 loop is CASSFGTGGSSGYTF. The CDR3 DNA is TGTGCCAGCAGTTTCGGGACAGGGGGCTCCTCCGGCTACACCTTC.

The J gene is TRBJ2-3, the V gene TRBV9; 10 bases map to TRBD2. CDR1 and CDR2 (germline): SGDLS, YYNGEE. The junction had 6 bases not matched to a gene; V was cut back by 6 bases and J by 2 bases. CDR3 length: 15 residues. This CDR3 is CASTPTSGNTDTQYF. The CDR3 nucleotides read TGTGCCAGCACCCCCACTAGCGGGAACACAGATACGCAGTATTTT.

The V and J genes are TRBV5-8 and TRBJ1-5; the D is unclear. Germline V gene lookup returns CDR1 SGHTS and CDR2 YDEGEE. V was clipped by 3 bases and J by 6 bases, with 7 bases between them. The CDR3 covers 12 residues. The CDR3, as DNA: TGTGCCAGCAGCTACCGGGTTCAGCCCCAGCATTTT. Translation: CASSYRVQPQHF.

This sequence joins TRBV4-1 and TRBJ2-3; TRBD1 matches 8 bases. Germline assignment: CDR1 MGHRA and CDR2 YSYEKL. The CDR3 length is 16 residues. The junction had 9 bases not matched to a gene; V was cut back by 0 bases and J by 7 bases. Written as DNA, the CDR3 is TGCGCCAGCAGCCAAGATCGGAGGACAGGGTGGAATACGCAGTATTTT. This codes for CASSQDRRTGWNTQYF.

The V gene is TRBV6-5, the J gene TRBJ1-1; 8 bases align to TRBD1. The CDR3 contains 15 residues. Per the germline V gene, CDR1 is MNHEY and CDR2 is SVGAGI. J was trimmed by 4 bases and V by 5 bases; bases with no gene match: 9. CDR3 residues: CASSGGTGWPTEAFF. The DNA of the CDR3 is TGTGCCAGCAGTGGGGGGACAGGCTGGCCCACTGAAGCTTTCTTT.

As regards this clone: Within the sample, other DNA sequences also encode this same CDR3. The chain combines TRBV9 with TRBJ2-1; 12 nucleotides align to TRBD2. From germline, CDR1 is SGDLS and CDR2 YYNGEE. The CDR3 is 15 residues long. The V segment lost 0 bases and the J segment 10 bases; nucleotides outside the gene matches: 5. Here the CDR3 DNA reads TGTGCCAGCAGCGTAGGACTAGCGGGAGAGGGGGAGCAGTTCTTC. Translation: CASSVGLAGEGEQFF.

The V call is TRBV7-2, the J call TRBJ2-1; D gene ambiguous. The ends were cut back, 3 bases at V and 7 bases at J, with 10 bases in the middle. The CDR3 has 13 residues. Germline lookup yields CDR1 SGHTA and CDR2 FQGNSA. The CDR3 coding sequence is TGTGCCAGCAGCTTTTCCAGTTTTAATGAGCAGTTCTTC. This encodes CASSFSSFNEQFF. The complete variable domain, with remaining parts taken from reference TRBV7-2 and TRBJ2-1, reads GAGVSQSPSNKVTEKGKDVELRCDPISGHTALYWYRQSLGQGLEFLIYFQGNSAPDKSGLPSDRFSAERTGGSVSTLTIQRTQQEDSAVYLCASSFSSFNEQFFGPGTRLTVL.

V is TRBV7-3 and J is TRBJ1-2; D not certain. Between the trimmed V and J ends, which lost 4 bases and 12 bases, there was a span of 3 bases. The germline CDR1 and CDR2 sequences are SGHTA and FQGTGA. This CDR3 region has 8 residues. CDR3 sequence: CASSWNTF. The CDR3 region has the DNA TGTGCCAGCAGCTGGAACACCTTC.

V is TRBV28 and J is TRBJ1-2; D is unclear. The CDR3 length is 14 residues. V was pared by 7 bases and J by 6 bases, with 18 bases between. The germline CDR1 and CDR2 sequences are MDHEN and SYDVKM. CDR3 sequence: CASTTPRLGDGYTF. CDR3 DNA sequence: TGTGCCAGCACCACGCCAAGGCTCGGGGATGGCTACACCTTC.

For the CDR3, the DNA is TGTGCCAGCAGCCCCTCCACTGAGGGGATCACTGAAGCTTTCTTT. It translates to CASSPSTEGITEAFF. J is TRBJ1-1 and V is TRBV7-9, with a weak D call TRBD1 (5 bases). This CDR3 is 15 amino acids long. Looked up from germline, CDR1 is SEHNR and CDR2 is FQNEAQ (reference sequence). Trimming shortened V by 5 bases and J by 4 bases, and 17 bases separated the two germline ends.